Following are 28 T cell receptor beta chains from one sample sequenced in a study of CD8 T cells in Susac syndrome. cDNA came from 0.5 to 1 ug RNA primed by random hexamers. Via MiXCR, TCRdb re-called the immunoSEQ multiplex PCR reads, giving one row per CDR3 protein. The sample shows a few hundred thousand distinct CDR3 sequences, 95% of them seen only once. Sequencing input: CD4+ T cells from PBMCs. Receptor source: a human donor with multiple sclerosis.

The chain couples TRBV12-3 or TRBV12-4 to TRBJ2-1, with TRBD2 identical over 12 bases. This CDR3 spans 15 amino acids. With V trimmed by 3 bases and J by 7 bases, 4 bases remained unmatched. The CDR3, as DNA: TGTGCCAGCAGTTTTAAGACTAGCGGGAGTAATGAGCAGTTCTTC. Translated, it gives CASSFKTSGSNEQFF.

This clonotype is a singleton in its sample. This chain links TRBV7-2 with TRBJ2-7; no clear D gene. The CDR3 is 14 amino acids. The V gene lost 5 bases and the J gene lost 0 bases, with 11 bases spanning the gap. The germline gives CDR1 SGHTA, CDR2 FQGNSA. CDR3 protein: CASSLAYSSYEQYF. The CDR3 region has the DNA TGTGCCAGCAGCCTCGCCTACAGCTCCTACGAGCAGTACTTC.

The chain is built from TRBV15 and TRBJ1-2; D possibly corresponds to TRBD1 (6 bases). Germline V gene sequence: CDR1 LNHNV, CDR2 YYDKDF (reference sequence). V lost 4 bases, J lost 2 bases, and 17 bases lay in between. The CDR3 totals 16 residues. CDR3 nucleotides: TGTGCCACCAGCACCGGGGGGCCAGGATTCAACTATGGCTACACCTTC. This translates into CATSTGGPGFNYGYTF.

This rearrangement joins TRBV25-1 to TRBJ2-7; tentative D call: TRBD1 (6 bases). The V gene's germline CDR1 is MGHDK and CDR2 SYGVNS. Trimming took 6 bases from V and 3 from J, leaving 15 bases between them. The CDR3 runs to 14 residues. The CDR3 sequence is CASRGAGTLYEQYF. The DNA for the CDR3 is TGTGCCAGCAGGGGGGCCGGGACACTCTACGAGCAGTACTTC.

This clonotype was observed a single time. The genes are TRBV20-1 and TRBJ2-7, with a weak D call TRBD2 (6 bases). Germline lookup yields CDR1 DFQATT and CDR2 SNEGSKA (reference sequence). The CDR3 runs to 15 residues. The V end lost 0 bases, the J end lost 0 bases, and 12 bases lay between the germline ends. The chain's CDR3 is CSAREEGRSSYEQYF. CDR3 coding DNA: TGCAGTGCTAGAGAGGAGGGCAGGAGCTCCTACGAGCAGTACTTC.

V and J are TRBV4-2 and TRBJ1-2; D might be TRBD1 (5 bases). The germline V gene encodes CDR1 LGHNA and CDR2 YNFKEQ. The ends were cut back, 0 bases at V and 1 base at J, with 9 bases in the middle. The CDR3 contains 15 residues. Written as DNA, the CDR3 is TGTGCCAGCAGCCAAGAAGAGGGGATTAACTATGGCTACACCTTC. It encodes CASSQEEGINYGYTF.

This rearrangement joins TRBV20-1 to TRBJ2-7; D remains unclear. Germline CDR1 reads DFQATT; CDR2 reads SNEGSKA (reference sequence). The CDR3 loop spans 15 amino acids. Trimming stripped 6 bases from V and 0 bases from J, with 18 bases between. The CDR3 DNA reads TGCAGTGCAGGCCCCGCGGTGTTCGGCTCCTACGAGCAGTACTTC. Protein: CSAGPAVFGSYEQYF.

The table lists this clonotype with a count of one. The chain combines TRBV5-1 with TRBJ2-3; the match to TRBD2 covers 8 bases. Germline CDR1 and CDR2: SGHRS and YFSETQ. Germline trimming cut 9 bases from V and 5 bases from J; bases unmatched to any gene: 11. The length of the CDR3 is 14 residues. As DNA, the CDR3 is TGCGCCACCACCCCCACGGGAGGGGGAGATACGCAGTATTTT. Amino acids: CATTPTGGGDTQYF.

The CDR3 coding sequence is TGCGCCAGCAGCCAATCGTTAGGGCCCTACGAGCAGTACTTC. Protein: CASSQSLGPYEQYF. The gene calls are TRBV4-1 and TRBJ2-7; the D is unclear. Germline V gives CDR1 MGHRA, CDR2 YSYEKL. The CDR3 length is 14 residues. The germline V and J ends were trimmed by 2 bases and 2 bases, with 10 bases remaining between them.

This clonotype occurred once. This chain joins TRBV2 and TRBJ1-2; possibly TRBD1 for D (5 bases). Germline CDR1 and CDR2: SNHLY and FYNNEI. This CDR3 has 13 amino acids. V was trimmed by 4 bases and J by 7 bases, leaving 13 bases between them. This chain's CDR3 is CASSVQGTSGYTF. CDR3 bases: TGTGCCAGCAGTGTGCAGGGTACCTCTGGCTACACCTTC.

This rearrangement joins TRBV3-1 to TRBJ2-2; D possibly uses TRBD1 or TRBD2 (5 bases each). Germline values: CDR1 LGHDT, CDR2 YNNKEL (reference sequence). The CDR3 totals 13 residues. Between the trimmed V and J ends, which lost 4 bases and 7 bases, there was a span of 10 bases. This CDR3 reads CASSPGPGGELFF. CDR3 nucleotides: TGTGCCAGCAGCCCGGGACCAGGCGGGGAGCTGTTTTTT.

This chain links TRBV12-3 or TRBV12-4 with TRBJ1-1; tentative D call: TRBD1 (5 bases). The ends were cut back, 7 bases at V and 0 bases at J, with 15 bases in the middle. The CDR3 runs to 15 residues. For the CDR3, the DNA is TGTGCCAGCAATCAGAGGGGCAGCCTGAACACTGAAGCTTTCTTT. This codes for CASNQRGSLNTEAFF.

The J gene is TRBJ2-7, the V gene TRBV6-5; 7 bases align to TRBD2. V lost 8 bases, J lost 2 bases, and 6 bases stayed unmatched. The germline V gene has CDR1 MNHEY and CDR2 SVGAGI. The CDR3 consists of 13 residues. The CDR3 loop reads CASGGLNPYEQYF. CDR3 sequence (DNA): TGTGCCAGCGGGGGACTAAACCCCTACGAGCAGTACTTC.

This clonotype was picked up one time. The V call is TRBV7-2, the J call TRBJ2-5; TRBD2 is a possible D gene (5 bases). Germline CDR1 is SGHTA and CDR2 is FQGNSA. Trimming removed 5 bases from V and 2 bases from J, with 12 bases in between. This CDR3 has 14 amino acids. In DNA, the CDR3 is TGTGCCAGCAGCCCACAGCGGAGGCAAGAGACCCAGTACTTC. Protein: CASSPQRRQETQYF.

This sequence joins TRBV7-8 and TRBJ1-6; 9 nucleotides align to TRBD1. CDR1 SGHVS and CDR2 FQNEAQ come from the germline V gene. The CDR3 has 14 amino acids. After removal of 5 bases from V and 5 bases from J, the junction contained 1 base not matched to a gene. CDR3 DNA sequence: TGTGCCAGCAGCCGACAGGGGGATAATTCACCCCTCCACTTT. Translated: CASSRQGDNSPLHF. Full variable domain (missing parts from reference TRBV7-8 and TRBJ1-6): GAGVSQSPRYKVAKRGQDVALRCDPISGHVSLFWYQQALGQGPEFLTYFQNEAQLDKSGLPSDRFFAERPEGSVSTLKIQRTQQEDSAVYLCASSRQGDNSPLHFGNGTRLTVT.

This chain connects TRBV5-1 to TRBJ2-1; TRBD2 matches at 9 bases. J gave up 4 bases and V 5 bases, and 7 bases lay outside the gene matches. The CDR3 runs 15 residues. CDR1 is SGHRS, CDR2 YFSETQ, per germline. CDR3 in amino acids: CASRPTSGRYNEQFF. Here the CDR3 DNA reads TGCGCCAGCAGGCCGACTAGCGGCCGTTACAATGAGCAGTTCTTC. The entire variable domain, with the rest obtained from reference TRBV5-1 and TRBJ2-1, is as follows: KAGVTQTPRYLIKTRGQQVTLSCSPISGHRSVSWYQQTPGQGLQFLFEYFSETQRNKGNFPGRFSGRQFSNSRSEMNVSTLELGDSALYLCASRPTSGRYNEQFFGPGTRLTVL.

J is TRBJ2-7 and V is TRBV12-3 or TRBV12-4; 7 bases line up with TRBD1. The CDR3 totals 13 residues. Unmatched junction bases numbered 6, after V lost 6 bases and J lost 4 bases. CDR3 in amino acids: CASSRDSRYEQYF. The CDR3 DNA follows: TGTGCCAGCAGCCGGGACAGCAGGTACGAGCAGTACTTC.

This chain uses TRBV20-1 with TRBJ2-3, with D perhaps matching TRBD2 (5 bases). Between the trimmed V and J ends, which lost 1 base and 2 bases, there was a span of 10 bases. The CDR3 has 14 residues. Germline lookup yields CDR1 DFQATT and CDR2 SNEGSKA (reference sequence). CDR3 in DNA: TGCAGTGCTAGAGCGCCAGCGGACACAGATACGCAGTATTTT. Encoded protein: CSARAPADTDTQYF.

This chain uses TRBV7-9 with TRBJ2-3; possibly TRBD2 for D (5 bases). Looked up from germline, CDR1 is SEHNR and CDR2 is FQNEAQ (reference sequence). This CDR3 is built from 13 residues. Trimming pared 8 bases from V and 1 base from J, leaving 10 bases between. CDR3 amino acids: CASLRAGTDTQYF. For the CDR3, the DNA is TGTGCCAGCCTGAGGGCTGGCACAGATACGCAGTATTTT.

The chain joins TRBV29-1 to TRBJ1-2; no firm D call. The germline V and J ends were trimmed by 6 bases and 2 bases, with 13 bases remaining between them. The CDR3 runs to 13 residues. The germline gives CDR1 SQVTM, CDR2 ANQGSEA. This chain's CDR3 is CSVYLRPNYGYTF. DNA of the CDR3: TGCAGCGTGTATCTACGGCCAAACTATGGCTACACCTTC.

The chain is built from TRBV12-3 or TRBV12-4 and TRBJ1-2; a weak D match, TRBD1 (5 bases). The V and J ends lost 3 bases and 6 bases respectively, with 14 bases between them. This CDR3 comprises 14 residues. The CDR3: CASSFTGKGDGYTF. CDR3 nucleotide sequence: TGTGCCAGCAGTTTTACGGGAAAAGGGGATGGCTACACCTTC.

The J gene is TRBJ1-1, the V gene TRBV18; 9 bases map to TRBD1. V lost 3 bases, J lost 8 bases, and 7 bases stayed unmatched. The CDR3 has 14 residues. The V gene's germline CDR1 is KGHSH and CDR2 LQKENI. The CDR3 nucleotides are TGTGCCAGCTCACCCGGCACAGGGGGCGGCGAAGCTTTCTTT. It codes for CASSPGTGGGEAFF.

The chain employs TRBV7-9 and TRBJ1-4, with TRBD1 matching over 8 bases. The CDR3 covers 15 residues. CDR1 is SEHNR, CDR2 FQNEAQ, per germline (reference sequence). V gave up 4 bases and J gave up 12 bases; unmatched junction bases: 13. The CDR3 is CASSWGQAPMKELFF. In nucleotides, the CDR3 is TGTGCCAGCAGCTGGGGACAGGCCCCCATGAAGGAACTGTTTTTT.

J is TRBJ1-6 and V is TRBV3-1; the match to TRBD1 covers 8 bases. With 5 bases clipped from V and 9 bases from J, the junction kept 12 bases outside the gene matches. This CDR3 is 16 amino acids long. CDR1 LGHDT and CDR2 YNNKEL come from the germline V gene (reference sequence). The CDR3 reads CASSTGQGSSFSPLHF. CDR3 coding DNA: TGTGCCAGCAGCACCGGACAGGGATCGTCATTTTCACCCCTCCACTTT.

The chain employs TRBV29-1 and TRBJ2-7, with D possibly TRBD1 on 6 matching bases. Germline V gene sequence: CDR1 SQVTM, CDR2 ANQGSEA. V lost 4 bases, J lost 2 bases, and 9 bases lay in between. There are 12 residues in the CDR3. The CDR3 region has the DNA TGCAGCGTTGCTGAGGGGGCCTACGAGCAGTACTTC. Amino acid sequence: CSVAEGAYEQYF.

The gene calls are TRBV7-2 and TRBJ1-5; D unresolved. V lost 2 bases to trimming and J lost 3 bases, with 14 bases between them. Germline lookup yields CDR1 SGHTA and CDR2 FQGNSA. The CDR3 has 16 amino acids. CDR3 in amino acids: CASSLSQVSNNQPQHF. CDR3 sequence (DNA): TGTGCCAGCAGCTTAAGCCAGGTATCGAACAATCAGCCCCAGCATTTT.

The V gene is TRBV20-1, the J gene TRBJ1-1, with a weak D call TRBD1 (5 bases). This CDR3 comprises 12 residues. Germline V gene lookup returns CDR1 DFQATT and CDR2 SNEGSKA (reference sequence). The ends were cut back, 3 bases at V and 2 bases at J, with 7 bases in the middle. CDR3 region: CSASWTNTEAFF. The CDR3 DNA reads TGCAGTGCTAGTTGGACAAACACTGAAGCTTTCTTT.

V and J are TRBV7-9 and TRBJ1-2, with D possibly TRBD1 on 6 matching bases. The CDR3 loop spans 15 amino acids. V lost 4 bases and J lost 4, with 16 bases in between. Germline loops: CDR1 SEHNR, CDR2 FQNEAQ (reference sequence). The CDR3 loop is CASSSQTGNLYGYTF. The CDR3 coding sequence is TGTGCCAGCAGCTCACAGACAGGCAACCTCTATGGCTACACCTTC.